One and the same sample provided the 32 T cell receptor beta chains below, sequenced in a study of cytomegalovirus exposure and HLA in healthy donors. It was with 60 Vbeta and 13 Jbeta primers that the PCR ran. Libraries were prepared by immunoSEQ multiplex PCR; TCRdb keeps only in-frame clonotypes and omits some of them. Among 95,000 to 150,000 clones listed, 50% to 80% were seen once. Sequenced sample: PBMCs. These receptor sequences come from a woman aged 40 to 50 in good health and CMV-seropositive.

This clone has a single count. V is TRBV2 and J is TRBJ1-5; perhaps TRBD1 as D (5 bases). This CDR3 is built from 13 residues. From germline, CDR1 is SNHLY and CDR2 FYNNEI. Trimming cost V 6 bases and J 5 bases, with 11 bases left between them. This CDR3 reads CASSSQVYQPQHF. The CDR3 DNA is TGTGCCAGCAGCTCACAGGTTTATCAGCCCCAGCATTTT.

J is TRBJ2-3 and V is TRBV4-2, with TRBD2 matching over 15 bases. Germline assignment: CDR1 LGHNA and CDR2 YNFKEQ. This CDR3 is built from 16 residues. The ends lost 4 bases at V and 3 bases at J; junction bases unmatched: 2. In nucleotides, the CDR3 is TGTGCCAGCAGCCCGGGACTAGCGGGAGGAACAGATACGCAGTATTTT. This translates into CASSPGLAGGTDTQYF.

V is TRBV12-5 and J is TRBJ2-1; TRBD2 might be the D (6 bases). V gave up 7 bases and J gave up 8 bases, with 18 bases separating them. In germline, CDR1 is LGHNT, CDR2 FRNRAP. CDR3 size: 14 residues. The CDR3 reads CASAARPGRHEQFF. The DNA for the CDR3 is TGTGCTAGTGCAGCAAGACCGGGGAGGCATGAGCAGTTCTTC.

The rearrangement links TRBV28 to TRBJ2-7, with 12 bases lining up with TRBD1. Germline V gene sequence: CDR1 MDHEN, CDR2 SYDVKM. V shed 2 bases and J 5 bases; nucleotides not matched to a gene: 4. This CDR3 region has 15 residues. The CDR3 nucleotides read TGTGCCAGCAGTTTACCGGGACAGGGGGCGGACGAGCAGTACTTC. It codes for CASSLPGQGADEQYF.

In its sample, this clone was seen a few times. The CDR3 loop is CACSIRAPYEQYF. The CDR3 DNA is TGTGCCTGTTCGATCAGGGCTCCTTACGAGCAGTACTTC. J is TRBJ2-7 and V is TRBV30; the D gene is possibly TRBD1 (5 bases). Germline values: CDR1 GTSNPN, CDR2 SVGIG (reference sequence). The CDR3 totals 13 residues. V lost 6 bases, J lost 4 bases, and 16 bases lay in between. The whole variable domain, remainder taken from reference TRBV30 and TRBJ2-7, is SQTIHQWPATLVQPVGSPLSLECTVEGTSNPNLYWYRQAAGRGLQLLFYSVGIGQISSEVPQNLSASRPQDRQFILSSKKLLLSDSGFYLCACSIRAPYEQYFGPGTRLTVT.

A remark on this clone: The junction and the germline gene differ at one end; a read error may be behind it. The chain employs TRBV7-9 and TRBJ1-2; TRBD1 is a possible D gene (6 bases). The germline gives CDR1 SEHNR, CDR2 FQNEAQ (reference sequence). The CDR3 consists of 16 residues. CDR3 coding DNA: TGTTCCAGCAGCTTAGCCCGGACAGCCTCCTTCGAGGGCTACACCTTC. Translated: CSSSLARTASFEGYTF.

The V call is TRBV13, the J call TRBJ2-7; 9 bases match TRBD1. CDR1 and CDR2 from the germline V gene are PRHDT and FYEKMQ (reference sequence). There are 15 residues in the CDR3. The junction had 12 bases not matched to a gene; V was cut back by 8 bases and J by 4 bases. The DNA for the CDR3 is TGTGCCAGCGGATCCTTTACAGGGGGCGGGTACGAGCAGTACTTC. Translating gives CASGSFTGGGYEQYF.

V is TRBV18 and J is TRBJ2-7; possibly TRBD2 for D (5 bases). In germline, CDR1 is KGHSH, CDR2 LQKENI. The V end lost 3 bases, the J end lost 7 bases, and 13 bases lay between the germline ends. The CDR3 is made up of 13 amino acids. CDR3 DNA sequence: TGTGCCAGCTCACCGGACTTCTCTGAAGAGCAGTACTTC. Translating it yields CASSPDFSEEQYF. The variable domain in full, completed from reference TRBV18 and TRBJ2-7, reads NAGVMQNPRHLVRRRGQEARLRCSPMKGHSHVYWYRQLPEEGLKFMVYLQKENIIDESGMPKERFSAEFPKEGPSILRIQQVVRGDSAAYFCASSPDFSEEQYFGPGTRLTVT.

V is TRBV5-1 and J is TRBJ2-3; 7 bases match TRBD1. J was trimmed by 1 base and V by 2 bases; bases with no gene match: 4. Germline CDR1 reads SGHRS; CDR2 reads YFSETQ. There are 15 residues in the CDR3. The CDR3 sequence: CASSLGGEGTDTQYF. As DNA, the CDR3 is TGCGCCAGCAGCTTAGGGGGCGAGGGCACAGATACGCAGTATTTT.

V is TRBV25-1 and J is TRBJ2-5; no firm D call. The last part of the DNA fits TRBJ2-7 better; the J call may be wrong. Germline V lookup: CDR1 MGHDK, CDR2 SYGVNS. The CDR3 spans 12 residues. Here the CDR3 DNA reads TGTGCCAGCCGAGGCAGTCCCAACGAGCAGTACTTC. It is translated as CASRGSPNEQYF.

The chain has TRBV28 and TRBJ1-2; 8 nucleotides line up with TRBD1. The germline CDR1 and CDR2 sequences are MDHEN and SYDVKM. There are 14 residues in the CDR3. With V trimmed by 5 bases and J by 6 bases, 8 bases remained unmatched. The CDR3 here is CASSTQGASDGYTF. In DNA form, the CDR3 reads TGTGCCAGCAGTACCCAGGGGGCGAGTGATGGCTACACCTTC.

This chain uses TRBV9 with TRBJ1-4; 9 bases are shared with TRBD1. The CDR3 totals 15 residues. V shed 5 bases, J shed 7 bases, and the junction held 9 bases outside the gene matches. From germline, CDR1 is SGDLS and CDR2 YYNGEE. This CDR3 reads CASSLQGAGGEKLFF. CDR3 nucleotides: TGTGCCAGCAGTTTACAGGGGGCAGGCGGTGAAAAACTGTTTTTT.

The chain couples TRBV28 to TRBJ1-4; maybe TRBD1 (6 bases). V was shortened by 5 bases and J by 7 bases, with 17 bases between the two germline ends. CDR1 and CDR2 (germline): MDHEN, SYDVKM. The CDR3 runs to 15 residues. The CDR3 DNA sequence: TGTGCCAGCAGTAAACAGGGCTGGGAGCCTGAAAAACTGTTTTTT. It is translated as CASSKQGWEPEKLFF.

The chain has TRBV19 and TRBJ2-7; the match to TRBD1 covers 10 bases. Looked up from germline, CDR1 is LNHDA and CDR2 is SQIVND (reference sequence). The CDR3 runs 14 residues. The ends lost 5 bases at V and 5 bases at J; junction bases unmatched: 6. The CDR3 loop is CASSVTGTGDEQYF. DNA for the CDR3: TGTGCCAGTAGTGTGACCGGGACAGGGGACGAGCAGTACTTC.

The chain recombines TRBV4-1 with TRBJ2-7; D perhaps matches TRBD2 (6 bases). The germline V gene has CDR1 MGHRA and CDR2 YSYEKL. V gave up 0 bases and J gave up 3 bases, with 12 bases separating them. The CDR3 is made up of 15 amino acids. The CDR3 loop reads CASSQEIAENYEQYF. CDR3 DNA sequence: TGCGCCAGCAGCCAAGAGATAGCGGAAAACTACGAGCAGTACTTC.

The chain combines TRBV5-1 with TRBJ1-1, with 7 bases matching TRBD1. This CDR3 spans 16 amino acids. Per germline, CDR1 SGHRS and CDR2 YFSETQ. Germline trimming cut 4 bases from V and 1 base from J; bases unmatched to any gene: 10. The CDR3 protein is CASSLGQAVGNTEAFF. The DNA of the CDR3 is TGCGCCAGCAGCCTAGGACAGGCGGTGGGGAACACTGAAGCTTTCTTT.

This chain links TRBV19 with TRBJ2-7; TRBD2 matches 15 bases. This CDR3 has 15 amino acids. J gave up 7 bases and V 6 bases, and 7 bases lay outside the gene matches. CDR1 is LNHDA and CDR2 is SQIVND in the germline V gene (reference sequence). Written as DNA, the CDR3 is TGTGCCAGTAGCGAGGGACTAGCGGGAGGATTTGAGCAGTACTTC. Translating it yields CASSEGLAGGFEQYF.

V usage is TRBV6-6 and J usage is TRBJ1-5; perhaps TRBD1 as D (6 bases). The CDR3 runs 13 residues. Germline V lookup: CDR1 MNHNY, CDR2 SVGAGI (reference sequence). V was trimmed by 7 bases and J by 7 bases, leaving 14 bases between them. CDR3 nucleotides: TGTGCCAGCATGGGGGCGCAGGTCCAGCCCCAGCATTTT. Protein sequence: CASMGAQVQPQHF.

For the CDR3, the DNA is TGTGCCAGCAGCGCAGGGACAGCCTACGAGCAGTACTTC. It translates to CASSAGTAYEQYF. The chain links TRBV7-9 to TRBJ2-7; TRBD1 aligns across 7 bases. Germline-derived CDR1 and CDR2 are SEHNR and FQNEAQ (reference sequence). The CDR3 runs 13 residues. Trimming cost V 5 bases and J 2 bases; bases outside gene matches: 3.

The J gene is TRBJ2-5, the V gene TRBV6-1, with D unresolved. The CDR3 runs 14 residues. The V and J ends lost 2 bases and 1 base respectively, with 8 bases between them. Germline CDR1 MNHNS, CDR2 SASEGT. The DNA of the CDR3 is TGTGCCAGCAGTGAATTTAGCAGCCAAGAGACCCAGTACTTC. Protein sequence: CASSEFSSQETQYF.

This clone was picked up a small number of times. This chain links TRBV14 with TRBJ1-2; D gene uncertain. This CDR3 is built from 15 residues. Per germline, CDR1 SGHDN and CDR2 FVKESK. V lost 1 base, J lost 8 bases, and 17 bases lay in between. The CDR3 DNA reads TGTGCCAGCAGCCAAGTAGACTCCTCCTATTCCGGCTACACCTTC. Protein product: CASSQVDSSYSGYTF.

The rearrangement joins TRBV10-3 to TRBJ2-1; 7 nucleotides line up with TRBD2. The germline V gene encodes CDR1 ENHRY and CDR2 SYGVKD. V lost 4 bases to trimming and J lost 3 bases; unmatched junction nucleotides: 3. This CDR3 is 14 amino acids long. This CDR3 reads CAISGREGYNEQFF. CDR3 nucleotides: TGTGCCATCAGTGGGAGGGAGGGCTACAATGAGCAGTTCTTC.

A few counts support this clone. The CDR3 region is CASSPNGGAGGQETQYF. CDR3 nucleotide sequence: TGTGCCAGCAGCCCCAACGGAGGGGCAGGGGGCCAAGAGACCCAGTACTTC. The J gene is TRBJ2-5, the V gene TRBV4-2, with D tentatively TRBD1 (7 bases). CDR3 length equals 17 residues. Germline assignment: CDR1 LGHNA and CDR2 YNFKEQ. V was shortened by 4 bases and J by 1 base, with 19 bases between the two germline ends.

This clone turned up a few times. The V call is TRBV10-2, the J call TRBJ2-7, with a possible D match to TRBD2 (6 bases). CDR3 size: 17 residues. Trimming cost V 1 base and J 2 bases, with 18 bases left between them. Germline V gives CDR1 WSHSY, CDR2 SAAADI. The CDR3 region has the DNA TGCGCCAGCAGTGAGTTTCCTCCTAGCGAGAAACCCTACGAGCAGTACTTC. Translating it yields CASSEFPPSEKPYEQYF.

The V and J genes are TRBV15 and TRBJ2-1, with 8 bases lining up with TRBD1. Germline trimming cut 5 bases from V and 3 bases from J; bases unmatched to any gene: 6. CDR3 length: 15 amino acids. Per the germline V gene, CDR1 is LNHNV and CDR2 is YYDKDF (reference sequence). The CDR3 sequence: CATSSPQGVYNEQFF. The CDR3 DNA reads as TGTGCCACCAGCTCCCCACAGGGGGTCTACAATGAGCAGTTCTTC.

This clone showed up just a few times. This chain uses TRBV14 with TRBJ1-1; D is ambiguous. From germline, CDR1 is SGHDN and CDR2 FVKESK. V lost 3 bases, J lost 1 base, and 6 bases lay in between. The CDR3 is made up of 13 amino acids. CDR3 region: CASSHLWNTEAFF. In DNA, the CDR3 is TGTGCCAGCAGCCACCTATGGAACACTGAAGCTTTCTTT.

The gene calls are TRBV13 and TRBJ2-1; D unresolved. The germline V and J ends were trimmed by 1 base and 1 base, with 14 bases remaining between them. The CDR3 length is 17 residues. Germline V gene sequence: CDR1 PRHDT, CDR2 FYEKMQ (reference sequence). CDR3 sequence: CASSLDPGSESYNEQFF. The CDR3 nucleotides are TGTGCCAGCAGCTTAGATCCGGGTTCAGAGTCCTACAATGAGCAGTTCTTC.

V gene TRBV27 combines with J gene TRBJ2-3, with 7 nucleotides matching TRBD1. CDR3 length: 15 residues. V was clipped by 3 bases and J by 4 bases; unmatched bases: 7. CDR1 MNHEY and CDR2 SMNVEV come from the germline V gene (reference sequence). CDR3 in amino acids: CASSFTGVRSDTQYF. CDR3 bases: TGTGCCAGCAGTTTTACAGGGGTAAGGTCAGATACGCAGTATTTT.

By its share, this clone is medium-sized. The chain combines TRBV5-6 with TRBJ2-7, with D possibly TRBD2 on 6 matching bases. V was shortened by 0 bases and J by 9 bases, with 7 bases between the two germline ends. Germline assignment: CDR1 SGHDT and CDR2 YYEEEE. The CDR3 sequence is 11 residues long. The DNA for the CDR3 is TGTGCCAGCAGCTTGGGGGGGGTGCAGTACTTC. Protein sequence: CASSLGGVQYF.

The rearrangement uses TRBV10-2 and TRBJ2-5; 10 positions agree with TRBD1. V shed 8 bases and J 2 bases; nucleotides not matched to a gene: 8. The germline V gene encodes CDR1 WSHSY and CDR2 SAAADI. This CDR3 is 15 amino acids long. The DNA for the CDR3 is TGCGCCAGCGGGTTACCGGGACAGGGGCAAGAGACCCAGTACTTC. Its translation is CASGLPGQGQETQYF.

V is TRBV29-1 and J is TRBJ1-1; TRBD1 is a possible D gene (5 bases). The CDR3 loop spans 13 amino acids. The germline V gene encodes CDR1 SQVTM and CDR2 ANQGSEA. Between the trimmed V and J ends, which lost 5 bases and 2 bases, there was a span of 12 bases. CDR3 bases: TGCAGCGTTAATAGGGGTATCAACACTGAAGCTTTCTTT. As protein: CSVNRGINTEAFF. The full variable domain, completed using reference TRBV29-1 and TRBJ1-1, is SAVISQKPSRDICQRGTSLTIQCQVDSQVTMMFWYRQQPGQSLTLIATANQGSEATYESGFVIDKFPISRPNLTFSTLTVSNMSPEDSSIYLCSVNRGINTEAFFGQGTRLTVV.

The CDR3 bases are TGTGCCAGCAGTGAAGCGCGCTTATCATCTCCGGGAGGCGACGAAGAGACCCAGTACTTC. Its protein is CASSEARLSSPGGDEETQYF. V gene TRBV6-1 combines with J gene TRBJ2-5; TRBD2 agrees at 7 bases. With V trimmed by 0 bases and J by 3 bases, 19 bases remained unmatched. CDR1 and CDR2 from the germline V gene are MNHNS and SASEGT. The length of the CDR3 is 20 residues.